This TCR beta chain was sequenced during a study of blood T cell repertoires in COVID-19. Method: immunoSEQ multiplex PCR; TCRdb's copy keeps in-frame clones and lacks some. Of about 56,000 clones in the sample, approximately 92% are singletons; the top ten hold around two fifths. The CDR3 covers 13 residues. Germline CDR1 reads ENHRY; CDR2 reads SYGVKD. Deletions cut 4 bases from V and 9 bases from J, with 15 bases between. Input material: peripheral blood. The clonotype comes from a woman in her sixties or seventies with COVID-19, enrolled during active disease. This chain uses TRBV10-3 with TRBJ1-2; TRBD1 might be the D (5 bases). The CDR3 region is CAISASQGESYTF. CDR3 nucleotide sequence: TGTGCCATCAGTGCGTCGCAGGGCGAAAGCTACACCTTC.